These T cell receptor beta chains were read from a single sample in a study of regulatory and conventional T cells in RAG deficiency. TCRdb's copy holds only in-frame clones and misses some; the assay was immunoSEQ multiplex PCR. Here the sample spans 20,000 to 25,000 clones, almost 96% being singletons. These data are also associated with another study on regulatory T cells.

The sequencing sample was made of CD25- CD4+ T cells sorted from blood. These receptors all come from a human donor in good health. Both conserved end residues are part of each CDR3. Fields, in order: clone size, D gene, V gene, J gene, CDR3 DNA, CDR3 protein. A D gene is named only where the DNA matches it firmly. Clone size is shown for a subset of rows, as once, few, many or a class of expanded clone.

.,TRBD2,TRBV6-1,TRBJ2-3,TGTGCCAGCAGTGAAGAAGTCGGGGGGGGATCTGGCACAGATACGCAGTATTTT,CASSEEVGGGSGTDTQYF
.,TRBD1,TRBV7-3,TRBJ1-1,TGTGCCAGCAGCCTACGACAGGGGGCGACTGAAGCTTTCTTT,CASSLRQGATEAFF
.,.,TRBV11-2,TRBJ2-7,TGTGCCAGCAGCTCCGTTTTCGAGCAGTACTTC,CASSSVFEQYF
.,TRBD1,TRBV7-9,TRBJ1-2,TGTGCCAGCACCCTCGACAGGGGGCTCGGATATGGCTACACCTTC,CASTLDRGLGYGYTF
.,.,TRBV6-5,TRBJ1-2,TGTGCCAGCAGTTACGGGGGCTCGGGCTATGGCTACACCTTC,CASSYGGSGYGYTF
.,TRBD2,TRBV5-8,TRBJ2-7,TGTGCCAGCAGCTTTCGGGGGGGAGTCCCAACCTACGAGCAGTACTTC,CASSFRGGVPTYEQYF
few,TRBD1,TRBV5-6,TRBJ1-3,TGTGCCAGCAGGAGACAGGGGCATGGAAACACCATATATTTT,CASRRQGHGNTIYF
.,.,TRBV18,TRBJ2-2,TGTGCCAGCTCATCGACAGACACCGGGGAGCTGTTTTTT,CASSSTDTGELFF
.,.,TRBV5-1,TRBJ1-6,TGCGCCAGCAGCTTGCAGGGGACGAATTCACCCCTCCACTTT,CASSLQGTNSPLHF
.,.,TRBV7-9,TRBJ1-6,TGTGCCAGCAGCTTAGCCTTCGACAGGAGAGCTTATAATTCACCCCTCCACTTT,CASSLAFDRRAYNSPLHF
.,.,TRBV6-5,TRBJ1-2,TGTGCCAGCAGATCCGTTGGGGGGGCTCATGGCTACACCTTC,CASRSVGGAHGYTF
.,TRBD1,TRBV10-2,TRBJ2-1,TGCGCCAGCAGTGCCGGACAGGGCAAGTCCTACAATGAGCAGTTCTTC,CASSAGQGKSYNEQFF
.,TRBD2,TRBV4-1,TRBJ2-2,TGCGCCAGCAGCCAGGAGACTAGCGGGGGGGCCGGGGAGCTGTTTTTT,CASSQETSGGAGELFF
.,TRBD2,TRBV11-3,TRBJ2-1,TGTGCCAGCAGAGCGGGGGTAGTAAACAATGAGCAGTTCTTC,CASRAGVVNNEQFF
.,.,TRBV7-9,TRBJ1-4,TGTGCCAGCAGCGGATGGACAGCCCGAAATGAAAAACTGTTTTTT,CASSGWTARNEKLFF
.,.,TRBV5-1,TRBJ1-2,TGCGCCAGCAGCTTCAGCGGGGAACTCGGTTCAGGCTACACCTTC,CASSFSGELGSGYTF
.,TRBD2,TRBV27,TRBJ2-1,TGTGCCAGCAGTTTATTGGGCGGGGGGACATACAATGAGCAGTTCTTC,CASSLLGGGTYNEQFF
.,.,TRBV19,TRBJ2-2,TGTGCCAGTAGTATCCCTGGGCTAGCGCCCGGGGAGCTGTTTTTT,CASSIPGLAPGELFF
.,.,TRBV30,TRBJ1-1,TGTGCCTGGAGTGACAGGTCTTACACTGAAGCTTTCTTT,CAWSDRSYTEAFF
.,TRBD2,TRBV7-3,TRBJ2-1,TGTGCCAGCAGCCGAGGACTAGCGCCTTTCAATGAGCAGTTCTTC,CASSRGLAPFNEQFF
.,.,TRBV2,TRBJ2-5,TGTGCCAGCAGCTCCGGGGGGCCGGAGACCCAGTACTTC,CASSSGGPETQYF
.,.,TRBV19,TRBJ2-5,TGTGCCAGTAGCCCCCGGTCTATTCAAGAGACCCAGTACTTC,CASSPRSIQETQYF
once,TRBD1,TRBV5-4,TRBJ2-7,TGTGCCAGCAGCTTCGGACAGGGGAAAGGATACGAGCAGTACTTC,CASSFGQGKGYEQYF
.,TRBD2,TRBV5-1,TRBJ2-5,TGCGCCAGCAGCCAAGGACTAGCGGGGGAAGAGACCCAGTACTTC,CASSQGLAGEETQYF
.,.,TRBV4-1,TRBJ1-1,TGCGCCAGCAGCCAAGAATCTTCCGGGAAAATGAACACTGAAGCTTTCTTT,CASSQESSGKMNTEAFF
.,.,TRBV5-5,TRBJ2-3,TGTGCCAGCAGCTTGCAGGGAGGGGGGAACACAGATACGCAGTATTTT,CASSLQGGGNTDTQYF
once,.,TRBV5-1,TRBJ2-5,TGCGCCAGCAGCCCGACCGCCCCGCCCGGCGGAGAGACCCAGTACTTC,CASSPTAPPGGETQYF
.,TRBD2,TRBV28,TRBJ2-5,TGTGCCAGCAGCCATACTAGCGGGGGGCCGTGGGAGACCCAGTACTTC,CASSHTSGGPWETQYF
.,TRBD2,TRBV19,TRBJ2-3,TGTGCCAGTAGTATGTTAGGCGGGGGGAGCACAGATACGCAGTATTTT,CASSMLGGGSTDTQYF
.,TRBD2,TRBV6-5,TRBJ2-1,TGTGCCAGCAGTTATCGACTAGCGGGCAATGAGCAGTTCTTC,CASSYRLAGNEQFF
.,TRBD1,TRBV19,TRBJ2-7,TGTGCCAGTAGTGCCTCCGGGACAGGGTTGTACGAGCAGTACTTC,CASSASGTGLYEQYF
.,.,TRBV4-3,TRBJ2-7,TGCGCCAGCAGCCAAGATCCACAGCGGATAAGCTCCTACGAGCAGTACTTC,CASSQDPQRISSYEQYF
.,.,TRBV27,TRBJ1-1,TGTGCCAGCCGCAGGGACACGCGAGGGACTGAAGCTTTCTTT,CASRRDTRGTEAFF
.,.,TRBV12-5,TRBJ1-1,TGTGCTAGCACACGGGCAGGACAGAACACTGAAGCTTTCTTT,CASTRAGQNTEAFF
.,.,TRBV7-9,TRBJ1-2,TGTGCCAGCAGCTTAGATCACCGAGGGGGCTATGGCTACACCTTC,CASSLDHRGGYGYTF
.,.,TRBV29-1,TRBJ2-1,TGCAGCGCCCGGCCACTTGGGGGGTCCCCCGTCGGCAATGAGCAGTTCTTC,CSARPLGGSPVGNEQFF
once,TRBD1,TRBV4-1,TRBJ1-6,TGCGCCAGCAGCCAAGATCGGTCAGGGGGTAATTCACCCCTCCACTTT,CASSQDRSGGNSPLHF
.,TRBD1,TRBV28,TRBJ1-2,TGTGCCAGCAGTCTTGCACAGGGGAGCTATGGCTACACCTTC,CASSLAQGSYGYTF
.,.,TRBV19,TRBJ2-5,TGTGCCAGTAGTATATCGGTTGTAGAGACCCAGTACTTC,CASSISVVETQYF
.,TRBD1,TRBV27,TRBJ1-5,TGTGCCAGCAGTCCCCAACCTTTGGACAGGGTAGTTTATCAGCCCCAGCATTTT,CASSPQPLDRVVYQPQHF
.,TRBD1,TRBV4-3,TRBJ1-2,TGCGCCAGCAGCCAAAGGGGCTCAGGGGGAGTCTCCTTC,CASSQRGSGGVSF
.,TRBD1,TRBV7-2,TRBJ2-3,TGTGCCAGCAGCAGACAGGGGCCTAGCACAGATACGCAGTATTTT,CASSRQGPSTDTQYF
.,TRBD2,TRBV10-3,TRBJ2-5,TGTGCCATCAGTGTTCGAGGTGTGTGGCGGGGGGACCAAGAGACCCAGTACTTC,CAISVRGVWRGDQETQYF
few,TRBD1,TRBV5-1,TRBJ1-1,TGCGCCAGCAGCCTAACAGGGGCGCGCATGAACACTGAAGCTTTCTTT,CASSLTGARMNTEAFF
.,.,TRBV5-1,TRBJ1-6,TGCGCCAGCAGCTTGGTAGCGAATTCACCCCTCCACTTT,CASSLVANSPLHF
once,.,TRBV5-1,TRBJ1-1,TGCGCCAGCAGCACCCAGGCCTCGAACACTGAAGCTTTCTTT,CASSTQASNTEAFF
.,.,TRBV5-1,TRBJ1-1,TGCGCCAGCAGCTTGGAAGGACATACGAACACTGAAGCTTTCTTT,CASSLEGHTNTEAFF
.,TRBD2,TRBV2,TRBJ2-3,TGTGCCAGCAGTCCACGGACTAGCGGGGGCACAGATACGCAGTATTTT,CASSPRTSGGTDTQYF
.,TRBD2,TRBV7-3,TRBJ2-7,TGTGCCAGCAGCTTAGGGAGGGACGAGCAGTACTTC,CASSLGRDEQYF
once,.,TRBV5-1,TRBJ2-3,TGCGCCAGCAGTACAGGCAGCACAGATACGCAGTATTTT,CASSTGSTDTQYF
.,.,TRBV4-1,TRBJ2-1,TGCGCCAGCAGCCAAGATATAAATGAGCAGTTCTTC,CASSQDINEQFF
few,TRBD2,TRBV11-2,TRBJ2-5,TGTGCCAGCAGCTTAGGGGGGGGACTAGCGGGGGAAGAGACCCAGTACTTC,CASSLGGGLAGEETQYF
.,.,TRBV6-6,TRBJ1-2,TGTGCCAGCAGCTACTCAGGACTGAACTATGGCTACACCTTC,CASSYSGLNYGYTF
.,TRBD1,TRBV6-1,TRBJ2-7,TGTGCCAGTCGGTCCCGGGACAGGGTCCGGTACGAGCAGTACTTC,CASRSRDRVRYEQYF